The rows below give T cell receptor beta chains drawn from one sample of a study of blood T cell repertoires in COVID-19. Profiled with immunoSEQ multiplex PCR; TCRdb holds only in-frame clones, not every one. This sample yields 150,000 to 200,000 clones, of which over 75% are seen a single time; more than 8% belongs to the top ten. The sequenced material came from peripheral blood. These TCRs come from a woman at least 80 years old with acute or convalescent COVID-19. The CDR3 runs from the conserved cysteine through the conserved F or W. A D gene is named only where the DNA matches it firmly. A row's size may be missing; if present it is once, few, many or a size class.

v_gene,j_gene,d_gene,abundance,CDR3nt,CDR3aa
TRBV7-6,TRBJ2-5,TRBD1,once,TGTGCCAGCAGCTTAGCCCACAGGGGGCGACTTGAGACCCAGTACTTC,CASSLAHRGRLETQYF
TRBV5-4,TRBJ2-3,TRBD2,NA,TGTGCCAGCAGCTTTCCGGGACTAGCGGGAGGGGAGGATACGCAGTATTTT,CASSFPGLAGGEDTQYF
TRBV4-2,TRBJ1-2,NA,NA,TGTGCCAGCAGCCAAGATCTAGGCAGCTTCTCCGTTAACTATGGCTACACCTTC,CASSQDLGSFSVNYGYTF
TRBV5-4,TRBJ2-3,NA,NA,TGTGCCAGCAACTTGTCTCCTTCAGATACGCAGTATTTT,CASNLSPSDTQYF
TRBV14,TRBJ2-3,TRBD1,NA,TGTGCCAGCAGGCCCCCGGGACAGAACACAGATACGCAGTATTTT,CASRPPGQNTDTQYF
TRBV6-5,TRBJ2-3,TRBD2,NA,TGTGCCAGCAGTTACTCTAGCGGGGCAGATACGCAGTATTTT,CASSYSSGADTQYF
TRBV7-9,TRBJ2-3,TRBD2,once,TGTGCCAGCAGGCCCGAGGTCGGTAGCGGGGTCCCCGATACGCAGTATTTT,CASRPEVGSGVPDTQYF
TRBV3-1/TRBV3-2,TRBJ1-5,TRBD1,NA,TGTGCCAGCAGCCGCGCCGCTAGACAGGGGAGCAATCAGCCCCAGCATTTT,CASSRAARQGSNQPQHF
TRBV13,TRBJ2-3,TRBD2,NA,TGTGCCAGCAGCTTGACTAGCGGGAGTTCAGATACGCAGTATTTT,CASSLTSGSSDTQYF
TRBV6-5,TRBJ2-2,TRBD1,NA,TGTGCCACTGTGGACAGGGGCGAAACCGGGGAGCTGTTTTTT,CATVDRGETGELFF
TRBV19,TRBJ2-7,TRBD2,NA,TGTGCGTGCGGGAGTAGAGAGCAGTACTTC,CACGSREQYF
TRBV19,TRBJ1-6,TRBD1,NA,TGTGCCAGTAGTATAGATTCGACAGGGTCCTCACCCCTCCACTTT,CASSIDSTGSSPLHF
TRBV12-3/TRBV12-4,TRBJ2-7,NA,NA,TGTGCCAGCACCCCAGGGTCTTACGAGCAGTACTTC,CASTPGSYEQYF
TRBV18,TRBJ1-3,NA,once,TGTGCCAGCTCACCACCACAGGGAAACACCATATATTTT,CASSPPQGNTIYF
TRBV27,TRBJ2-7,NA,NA,TGTGCCAGCAGAGGAGTACGGCAGGGGCTATACGAGCAGTACTTC,CASRGVRQGLYEQYF
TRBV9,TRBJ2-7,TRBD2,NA,TGTGCCAGCAGCGTTGGACTAGTGCTTTCCGAGCAGTACTTC,CASSVGLVLSEQYF
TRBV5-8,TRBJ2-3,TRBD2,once,TGTGCCAGCAGCTTGTTGCGGAACGGGGGGACAGATACGCAGTATTTT,CASSLLRNGGTDTQYF
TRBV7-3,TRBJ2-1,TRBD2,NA,TGTGCCAGCAGCTTTCAGACTAGCGGGAGTAATGAGCAGTTCTTC,CASSFQTSGSNEQFF
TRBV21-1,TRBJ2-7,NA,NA,TGTGCCAGCACCAGGGGCGGGGGGCATTACTACGAGCAGTACTTC,CASTRGGGHYYEQYF
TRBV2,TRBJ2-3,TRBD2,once,TGTGCCAGCAATCGGCTAGCGGGGTACGGCACAGATACGCAGTATTTT,CASNRLAGYGTDTQYF
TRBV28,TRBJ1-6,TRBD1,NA,TGTGCCAGCAGTTCCCCGGACAGGGAGACTTCACCCCTCCACTTT,CASSSPDRETSPLHF
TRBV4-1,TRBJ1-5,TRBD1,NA,TGCGCCAGCAGCCAAGTCGCGGGACAGGGTGGTCAGCCCCAGCATTTT,CASSQVAGQGGQPQHF
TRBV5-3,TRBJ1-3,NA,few,TGTGCCAGAAGCGGGGCTTATTGCTCTGGAAACACCATATATTTT,CARSGAYCSGNTIYF
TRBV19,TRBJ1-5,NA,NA,TGTGCCAGTAGTGCCCTAGGAGGACAGCCCCAGCATTTT,CASSALGGQPQHF
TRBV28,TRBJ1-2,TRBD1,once,TGTGCCAGCACACCGGGACAGGGGGCCTACGGCTACACCTTC,CASTPGQGAYGYTF
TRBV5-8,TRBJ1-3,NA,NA,TGTGCCAGCAGCTTGGACAGGCTAGGAAACACCATATATTTT,CASSLDRLGNTIYF
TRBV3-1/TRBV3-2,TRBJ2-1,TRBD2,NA,TGTGCCAGCAGATTAGCGGGAGGGTACAATGAGCAGTTCTTC,CASRLAGGYNEQFF
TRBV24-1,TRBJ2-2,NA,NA,TGTGCCACCAGTGATTTCAGGGGAACCGGGGAGCTGTTTTTT,CATSDFRGTGELFF
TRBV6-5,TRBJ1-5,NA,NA,TGTGCCAGCAGTTACTCGGGGGGGGCGAGACAGCCCCAGCATTTT,CASSYSGGARQPQHF
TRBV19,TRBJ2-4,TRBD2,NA,TGTGCCAGTAGTACAGGGACTAGCGGGGGACGGGTTCAGTACTTC,CASSTGTSGGRVQYF
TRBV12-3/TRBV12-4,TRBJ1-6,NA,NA,TGTGCCAGCAGCCTCCCCTCTTCACCCCTCCACTTT,CASSLPSSPLHF
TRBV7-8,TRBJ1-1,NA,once,TGTGCCAGCAGCCTAACAGAGATGAACACTGAAGCTTTCTTT,CASSLTEMNTEAFF
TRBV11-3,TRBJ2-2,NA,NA,TGTGCCAGCAGCAAGGGGGTCGCGGGTACCGGGGAGCTGTTTTTT,CASSKGVAGTGELFF
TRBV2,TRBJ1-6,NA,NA,TGTGCCAGCAGTGAAGGTACAGCAAACAATTCACCCCTCCACTTT,CASSEGTANNSPLHF